This is a list of T cell receptor beta chains from one sample in a study of identical twins. MiXCR was run by TCRdb on the 5' RACE reads, yielding one entry per CDR3 protein. The table has 750,000 to 950,000 distinct CDR3 sequences, approximately 13% seen once. The data also belong to a second study, concerning yellow fever vaccine responses in identical twins.

The sample taken for sequencing was PBMCs. The receptor set was obtained from a woman aged 18-30 years in good health. Each CDR3 is given with its conserved first and last residue. A D gene is named only where the DNA matches it firmly. The size field is filled for only some rows; it gives once, few, many or a size class.

d_call	v_call	clone_size	j_call	cdr3_nt	cdr3_aa
.	TRBV2	many	TRBJ1-5	TGTGCCAGCAGTTTGGAGATGAAAGGCAATCAGCCCCAGCATTTT	CASSLEMKGNQPQHF
.	TRBV4-2	few	TRBJ2-7	TGTGCCAGCAGCCAAGATATTATAGCGACGAAAAGCTCCTACGAGCAGTACTTC	CASSQDIIATKSSYEQYF
.	TRBV3-1	many	TRBJ2-1	TGTGCCAGCAGCCAAGGGGCCGGTAACAATGAGCAGTTCTTC	CASSQGAGNNEQFF
TRBD1	TRBV6-2/TRBV6-3	few	TRBJ1-5	TGTGCCAGCAGTCCTCCATGGTACAGGGGTGGTCAGCCCCAGCATTTT	CASSPPWYRGGQPQHF
.	TRBV10-3	.	TRBJ2-5	TGTGCCATCAGTGAGACACAAAACGGGGAAGAGACCCAGTACTTC	CAISETQNGEETQYF
TRBD2	TRBV15	few	TRBJ2-1	TGTGCCACCAGCAGAGATCGACTAGCGGGGGCCTCCGAGTTCTTC	CATSRDRLAGASEFF
.	TRBV12-5	.	TRBJ2-7	TGTGCTAGTGGCTCCCCCGGAGTAGTGACCTACGAGCAGTACTTC	CASGSPGVVTYEQYF
TRBD2	TRBV25-1	.	TRBJ2-2	TGTGCCAGCAGTGAATATAGCGGGAGGATTAACACCGGGGAGCTGTTTTTT	CASSEYSGRINTGELFF
.	TRBV10-3	many	TRBJ1-1	TGTGCCATCAGTGATGGGGTGAACACTGAAGCTTTCTTT	CAISDGVNTEAFF
.	TRBV18	few	TRBJ2-6	TGTGCCAGCTCACCACCGGGAACCAACGTCCTGACTTTC	CASSPPGTNVLTF
TRBD2	TRBV20-1	few	TRBJ2-1	TGCAGTGCTAGAGATCTCGGGGAGCGGGGGCAGTTCTTC	CSARDLGERGQFF
.	TRBV10-3	.	TRBJ1-2	TGTGCCATCGGGGACACGAACTATGGCTACACCTTC	CAIGDTNYGYTF
.	TRBV7-9	few	TRBJ1-1	TGTGCCAGCAGCCGGGGGGGGGCGAACACTGAAGCTTTCTTT	CASSRGGANTEAFF
.	TRBV28	.	TRBJ2-7	TGTGCCAGCAGTTCCCCGGGTTGGGAGCCTTGGGACTTC	CASSSPGWEPWDF
.	TRBV2	few	TRBJ1-1	TGTGCCAGCAGGAGGGTTACTGAAGCTTTCTTT	CASRRVTEAFF
.	TRBV4-2	many	TRBJ1-2	TGTGCCAGCAGCCAAGATAGGCAGGGGGGCTACACCTTC	CASSQDRQGGYTF
.	TRBV19	.	TRBJ1-5	TGTGCCAGTAGTAGAACCCCGACCGGCCAGCCCCAGCATTTT	CASSRTPTGQPQHF
.	TRBV12-3/TRBV12-4	.	TRBJ2-5	TGTGCCAGCAGACTGGGACCGCTACAAGAGACCCAGTACTTC	CASRLGPLQETQYF
.	TRBV24-1	many	TRBJ1-5	TGTGCCACCAGTGACCCTACCGGCGGCAATCAGCCCCAGCATTTT	CATSDPTGGNQPQHF
.	TRBV6-1	.	TRBJ2-1	TGTGCCAGCGGAAGGTCAAGCAAGGCCAATGAGCAGTTCTTC	CASGRSSKANEQFF
.	TRBV2	.	TRBJ2-3	TGTGCCAGCAGTGGGGCGGGGCTTAGCACAGATACGCAGTATTTT	CASSGAGLSTDTQYF
.	TRBV5-1	.	TRBJ2-2	TGCGCCAGCAGCTTGAGTCTCGTGGGTGTGGAATTAGTGAACACCGGGGAGCTGTTTTTT	CASSLSLVGVELVNTGELFF
.	TRBV27	few	TRBJ2-1	TGTGCCAGCAAAACTCGACTAGGGTTAAATGAGCAGTTCTTC	CASKTRLGLNEQFF
.	TRBV7-9	few	TRBJ2-5	TGTGCCAGCAGCCCAGGACATACACAAGAGACCCAGTACTTC	CASSPGHTQETQYF
TRBD1	TRBV4-1	few	TRBJ2-1	TGCGCCAGCAGCCCGAAACGACAGGGGAGCTCCTACAATGAGCAGTTCTTC	CASSPKRQGSSYNEQFF
.	TRBV11-2	.	TRBJ2-3	TGTGCCAGCAGCTTAGCCTTGGGCGGGACAGGCACAGATACGCAGTATTTT	CASSLALGGTGTDTQYF
.	TRBV2	.	TRBJ1-4	TGTGCCAGCAAAGAGAGGGGGGAAAAACTGTTTTTT	CASKERGEKLFF
.	TRBV24-1	few	TRBJ2-1	TGTGCCACCAGTGACCCCGGACAGAACTTCAACAATGAGCAGTTCTTC	CATSDPGQNFNNEQFF
TRBD2	TRBV29-1	few	TRBJ2-5	TGCAGCGTTGCACTAGCGGGAAGGCGGGAGACCCAGTACTTC	CSVALAGRRETQYF
.	TRBV12-3/TRBV12-4	.	TRBJ2-2	TGTGCCAGCAGTCCCCTGGCGGAGCTGTTTTTT	CASSPLAELFF
.	TRBV29-1	.	TRBJ2-4	TGCAGCTTTCAACCGGGACTTTCAAACATTCAGTACTTC	CSFQPGLSNIQYF